These 7 T cell receptor beta chains came from one sample sequenced in a study of a mutant IDH1 vaccine in newly diagnosed glioma. For these TCRs, the target antigens are not known. Noted time point: week 5, during vaccination. A single vaccine dose contained 300 ug of mutant IDH1 20-mer peptide, and topical imiquimod was used with it. TCRdb's table, derived via immunoSEQ multiplex PCR, lists solely in-frame clones and lacks some. Seen here are 50,000 to 60,000 clones, around 80% observed once, and the top ten hold 5.2%. Material: PBMCs, obtained from a glioma patient whose treatment included an IDH1 peptide vaccine. These receptors all stem from a man between 50 and 59 years old with glioma.

This clone was picked up one time. The chain joins TRBV7-2 to TRBJ1-5, with D unresolved. There are 15 residues in the CDR3. V lost 1 base and J 1 base, leaving 8 bases between the germline ends. The germline gives CDR1 SGHTA, CDR2 FQGNSA. CDR3 coding DNA: TGTGCCAGCAGCTTAGGCGGGCGCAGCAATCAGCCCCAGCATTTT. Protein sequence: CASSLGGRSNQPQHF.

This chain joins TRBV7-9 and TRBJ2-2, with D uncertain. The ends were cut back, 8 bases at V and 0 bases at J, with 10 bases in the middle. This CDR3 spans 14 amino acids. The germline CDR1 and CDR2 sequences are SEHNR and FQNEAQ (reference sequence). CDR3 in amino acids: CASEVGTNTGELFF. The CDR3 DNA is TGTGCCAGCGAAGTAGGCACGAACACCGGGGAGCTGTTTTTT.

This rearrangement joins TRBV7-9 to TRBJ2-7; possible D gene TRBD1, 6 bases. The ends were cut back, 5 bases at V and 5 bases at J, with 13 bases in the middle. The CDR3 runs to 13 residues. CDR1 SEHNR and CDR2 FQNEAQ come from the germline V gene (reference sequence). The CDR3 region is CASSLKGVNEQYF. The CDR3 nucleotides are TGTGCCAGCAGCCTCAAGGGGGTCAACGAGCAGTACTTC.

There are a few counts of this clone. Other DNA sequences in this sample translate to the same CDR3. The chain has TRBV30 and TRBJ1-5, with D unclear. The V and J ends lost 0 bases and 2 bases respectively, with 5 bases between them. The germline CDR1 and CDR2 sequences are GTSNPN and SVGIG (reference sequence). The CDR3 contains 13 residues. In DNA form, the CDR3 reads TGTGCCTGGAGTGTTCAAGGCAATCAGCCCCAGCATTTT. Translating gives CAWSVQGNQPQHF. The full variable domain, in which reference TRBV30 and TRBJ1-5 provide the parts outside the CDR3, is SQTIHQWPATLVQPVGSPLSLECTVEGTSNPNLYWYRQAAGRGLQLLFYSVGIGQISSEVPQNLSASRPQDRQFILSSKKLLLSDSGFYLCAWSVQGNQPQHFGDGTRLSIL.

Only one count was recorded for this clone. The chain employs TRBV5-1 and TRBJ2-7; either TRBD1 or TRBD2 may fit D (5 bases each). Looked up from germline, CDR1 is SGHRS and CDR2 is YFSETQ. The CDR3 has 16 residues. The V gene lost 0 bases and the J gene lost 0 bases, with 13 bases spanning the gap. For the CDR3, the DNA is TGCGCCAGCAGCTTGGGGAGCCGGGACGGCTCCTACGAGCAGTACTTC. Its translation is CASSLGSRDGSYEQYF.

V gene TRBV7-9 combines with J gene TRBJ2-3; D not certain. Looked up from germline, CDR1 is SEHNR and CDR2 is FQNEAQ (reference sequence). The CDR3 contains 14 residues. The V and J ends lost 2 bases and 5 bases respectively, with 11 bases between them. The CDR3, as DNA: TGTGCCAGCAGCTTAACCCAGAACGAAGATACGCAGTATTTT. Translated, it gives CASSLTQNEDTQYF.

V gene TRBV14 combines with J gene TRBJ1-1; D gene ambiguous. Germline CDR1 and CDR2: SGHDN and FVKESK. CDR3 length equals 16 residues. Trimming removed 0 bases at V and 2 bases at J, with 13 bases between. In nucleotides, the CDR3 is TGTGCCAGCAGCCAAGATCTGGCGGGTTCCAACACTGAAGCTTTCTTT. It is translated as CASSQDLAGSNTEAFF. The variable domain in full, completed from reference TRBV14 and TRBJ1-1, reads EAGVTQFPSHSVIEKGQTVTLRCDPISGHDNLYWYRRVMGKEIKFLLHFVKESKQDESGMPNNRFLAERTGGTYSTLKVQPAELEDSGVYFCASSQDLAGSNTEAFFGQGTRLTVV.